This TCR beta chain stems from a study of T-cell memory formation after mild COVID-19. This clonotype has a handful of counts. A 5'RACE reaction primed in the constant segment made cDNA libraries of TCR alpha and TCR beta, and these carried sample barcodes and UMIs. TCRdb independently ran MiXCR on the 5' RACE reads; one entry per CDR3 protein. The sample yields about 610,000 distinct CDR3 sequences, 15% to 20% seen once. CDR3 length: 15 amino acids. Losses at the gene ends were 5 bases for V and 6 bases for J; bases not matched to a gene: 9. What was sequenced was PBMCs or a T cell subset sorted from them (not recorded which). V is TRBV12-3 or TRBV12-4 and J is TRBJ1-1; TRBD1 aligns across 10 bases. This TCR derives from an adult woman who had mild COVID-19 (a few samples of this study predate the infection). Cell type and time point are not known. In DNA, the CDR3 is TGTGCCAGCAGTCCGCAGGAGACAGGGGGCCCTGAAGCTTTCTTT. It is translated as CASSPQETGGPEAFF.